This passage covers 28 T cell receptor beta chains from one sample sequenced in a study of blood T cell repertoires in COVID-19. Assay used: immunoSEQ multiplex PCR; TCRdb lists only in-frame clones, some missing. Altogether some 93,000 clones are present, around nine tenths being singletons, with the ten largest covering 10%. Material for sequencing was peripheral blood. Receptors were obtained from a man aged 45 to 65 with acute or convalescent COVID-19.

The CDR3 DNA follows: TGTGCCAGCTGTTTACAGGGAATAGATACGCAGTATTTT. Translating it yields CASCLQGIDTQYF. The V call is TRBV2, the J call TRBJ2-3, with D possibly being TRBD1 (6 bases). Germline CDR1 is SNHLY and CDR2 is FYNNEI. This CDR3 has 13 residues. V was trimmed by 8 bases and J by 5 bases, leaving 14 bases between them.

The chain joins TRBV5-4 to TRBJ1-5, with D possibly being TRBD1 (5 bases). CDR3 length: 16 residues. V was clipped by 0 bases and J by 7 bases, with 17 bases between them. The germline V gene encodes CDR1 SGHNT and CDR2 YYREEE (reference sequence). For the CDR3, the DNA is TGTGCCAGCAGCTTGGGGGGCCAGGGCCTCGGGCAGCCCCAGCATTTT. Its translation: CASSLGGQGLGQPQHF.

This chain links TRBV10-1 with TRBJ2-7, with D possibly being TRBD1 (6 bases). This CDR3 has 14 residues. Germline V lookup: CDR1 WNHNN, CDR2 SYGVQD (reference sequence). V was cut by 3 bases and J by 3 bases, with 12 bases left in between. The CDR3 here is CASSETGLNYEQYF. The CDR3, as DNA: TGCGCCAGCAGTGAAACAGGGTTGAACTACGAGCAGTACTTC.

V and J are TRBV10-1 and TRBJ2-7; TRBD1 aligns across 9 bases. The CDR3 length is 15 residues. The V gene end was trimmed by 7 bases and the J gene end by 6 bases; junction bases not matched to a gene: 13. CDR1 is WNHNN and CDR2 is SYGVQD in the germline V gene (reference sequence). CDR3 amino acids: CASTVSRGQGSEQYF. The CDR3 nucleotides are TGCGCCAGCACCGTTTCCCGGGGACAGGGTAGCGAGCAGTACTTC.

The chain carries TRBV20-1 and TRBJ1-5; D is unresolved. This CDR3 spans 15 amino acids. From germline, CDR1 is DFQATT and CDR2 SNEGSKA (reference sequence). Trimming took 3 bases from V and 2 from J, leaving 14 bases between them. CDR3 DNA sequence: TGCAGTGCTAGTTCCGGGGTCGATCGCAATCAGCCCCAGCATTTT. Its protein is CSASSGVDRNQPQHF.

This clone was seen only a few times. The chain joins TRBV5-4 to TRBJ2-7; TRBD2 matches 14 bases. There are 15 residues in the CDR3. Looked up from germline, CDR1 is SGHNT and CDR2 is YYREEE (reference sequence). V lost 3 bases, J lost 4 bases, and 3 bases stayed unmatched. The CDR3 loop is CASSSGLAGVYEQYF. The CDR3 DNA is TGTGCCAGCAGCTCGGGACTAGCGGGAGTTTACGAGCAGTACTTC.

The CDR3 sequence is CASSERQSYNSPLHF. CDR3 DNA sequence: TGTGCCAGCAGTGAACGTCAGTCCTATAATTCACCCCTCCACTTT. The rearrangement joins TRBV2 to TRBJ1-6; D call uncertain. The CDR3 has 15 residues. The germline V and J ends were trimmed by 2 bases and 1 base, with 6 bases remaining between them. The germline CDR1 and CDR2 sequences are SNHLY and FYNNEI.

The rearrangement links TRBV19 to TRBJ1-2, with TRBD1 matching over 7 bases. V lost 3 bases, J lost 7 bases, and 8 bases stayed unmatched. The CDR3 contains 14 residues. CDR1 is LNHDA, CDR2 SQIVND, per germline (reference sequence). CDR3 nucleotide sequence: TGTGCCAGTAGTATTACCGACAGGGAGTCTGGCTACACCTTC. This codes for CASSITDRESGYTF.

The J gene is TRBJ2-2, the V gene TRBV7-6, with 7 nucleotides matching TRBD2. The CDR3 has 15 residues. Losses at the gene ends were 5 bases for V and 4 bases for J; bases not matched to a gene: 7. CDR1 SGHVS and CDR2 FNYEAQ come from the germline V gene. This CDR3 is CASSPSGIGTGELFF. The CDR3 DNA sequence: TGTGCCAGCAGCCCCAGCGGGATAGGCACCGGGGAGCTGTTTTTT.

The rearrangement joins TRBV3-1 (or the pseudogene TRBV3-2) to TRBJ2-1; D might be TRBD1 (5 bases). The germline V gene has CDR1 LGHDT and CDR2 YNNKEL (reference sequence). Between the trimmed V and J ends, which lost 5 bases and 15 bases, there was a span of 20 bases. The CDR3 totals 13 residues. The CDR3 spells CASSEPGETVSFF. The DNA of the CDR3 is TGTGCCAGCAGCGAACCCGGCGAGACAGTTTCGTTCTTC.

In DNA form, the CDR3 reads TGTGCCGGGGACTTCTATAATTCACCCCTCCACTTT. Protein sequence: CAGDFYNSPLHF. V usage is TRBV3-1 (or the pseudogene TRBV3-2) and J usage is TRBJ1-6, with D perhaps TRBD1 (5 bases). The V gene lost 11 bases and the J gene lost 3 bases, with 8 bases spanning the gap. Germline V CDR1 and CDR2: LGHDT, YNNKEL (reference sequence). The CDR3 consists of 12 residues.

The V gene is TRBV12-3 or TRBV12-4, the J gene TRBJ1-1, with D perhaps matching TRBD1 (6 bases). The CDR3 runs 13 residues. The V end was cut by 6 bases, the J end by 7 bases, with 15 bases between. The CDR3 region has the DNA TGTGCCAGCAGCACTCGACGACAGGTTGAAGCTTTCTTT. Translated, it gives CASSTRRQVEAFF.

The chain uses TRBV10-3 and TRBJ1-2, with D possibly being TRBD1 (5 bases). With 4 bases removed from V and 0 bases from J, the gap between germline ends came to 9 bases. Germline loops: CDR1 ENHRY, CDR2 SYGVKD. The CDR3 totals 14 residues. The CDR3 DNA reads TGTGCCATCAGTGTCGACAGTTCTAACTATGGCTACACCTTC. This codes for CAISVDSSNYGYTF.

The chain has TRBV18 and TRBJ1-1; 8 bases fit TRBD1. The CDR3 has 14 amino acids. The V segment lost 6 bases and the J segment 5 bases; nucleotides outside the gene matches: 8. The germline CDR1 and CDR2 sequences are KGHSH and LQKENI. CDR3 region: CASSPTGDGTEAFF. In DNA, the CDR3 is TGTGCCAGCTCCCCGACAGGGGACGGGACTGAAGCTTTCTTT.

The chain is built from TRBV5-6 and TRBJ1-1; D gene uncertain. The V end was cut by 2 bases, the J end by 4 bases, with 3 bases between. Germline CDR1 and CDR2: SGHDT and YYEEEE. The CDR3 spans 11 residues. CDR3 region: CASSFSTEAFF. The CDR3 DNA is TGTGCCAGCAGCTTCAGCACTGAAGCTTTCTTT.

This clone was picked up a small number of times. The chain has TRBV30 and TRBJ1-2; maybe TRBD1 (5 bases). CDR1 and CDR2 (germline): GTSNPN, SVGIG (reference sequence). CDR3 length: 16 residues. V gave up 0 bases and J gave up 4 bases, with 18 bases separating them. CDR3 in DNA: TGTGCCTGGAGTGTATTGGGGCAGGCCGGCATCTATGGCTACACCTTC. It encodes CAWSVLGQAGIYGYTF. The full variable domain, in which reference TRBV30 and TRBJ1-2 provide the parts outside the CDR3, is SQTIHQWPATLVQPVGSPLSLECTVEGTSNPNLYWYRQAAGRGLQLLFYSVGIGQISSEVPQNLSASRPQDRQFILSSKKLLLSDSGFYLCAWSVLGQAGIYGYTFGSGTRLTVV.

This clone was seen a few times. The V call is TRBV3-1 (or the pseudogene TRBV3-2), the J call TRBJ2-7; 7 nucleotides agree with TRBD2. The V segment lost 5 bases and the J segment 4 bases; nucleotides outside the gene matches: 11. This CDR3 region has 15 residues. Looked up from germline, CDR1 is LGHDT and CDR2 is YNNKEL (reference sequence). CDR3 bases: TGTGCCAGCAGCGGGGCGGCTAGCGGACTTTACGAGCAGTACTTC. Translated: CASSGAASGLYEQYF.

The V gene is TRBV11-3, the J gene TRBJ1-2; a possible D gene is TRBD1 (6 bases). Germline V lookup: CDR1 SGHNT, CDR2 YENEEA. The CDR3 runs to 16 residues. V lost 2 bases and J 4 bases, leaving 17 bases between the germline ends. CDR3 in DNA: TGTGCCAGCAGCTTAAACACGGACAGTCATTCCTATGGCTACACCTTC. Its translation: CASSLNTDSHSYGYTF.

CDR3 in DNA: TGTGCCAGTAGTCCGATGGCTAGCGGATACAATGAGCAGTTCTTC. It translates to CASSPMASGYNEQFF. V usage is TRBV19 and J usage is TRBJ2-1; 7 bases are a match to TRBD2. Germline assignment: CDR1 LNHDA and CDR2 SQIVND (reference sequence). V dropped 5 bases and J dropped 4; count of bases not matched to a gene: 8. The CDR3 runs 15 residues.

The rearrangement uses TRBV7-6 and TRBJ2-2; D perhaps matches TRBD1 (5 bases). V was cut by 5 bases and J by 1 base, with 14 bases left in between. The CDR3 covers 16 residues. Germline assignment: CDR1 SGHVS and CDR2 FNYEAQ. The CDR3: CASSPQGGQNTGELFF. CDR3 nucleotides: TGTGCCAGCAGCCCTCAAGGCGGACAGAACACCGGGGAGCTGTTTTTT.

The V gene is TRBV5-1, the J gene TRBJ1-1; a possible D gene is TRBD1 (6 bases). Trimming took off 1 base at V and 2 bases at J, with 12 bases between the two ends. Germline lookup yields CDR1 SGHRS and CDR2 YFSETQ. This CDR3 comprises 15 residues. The CDR3 loop reads CASSLSTGTNTEAFF. CDR3 coding DNA: TGCGCCAGCAGCTTGTCGACAGGCACAAACACTGAAGCTTTCTTT.

This chain connects TRBV6-5 to TRBJ2-5; D is undetermined. Trimming took off 6 bases at V and 1 base at J, with 9 bases between the two ends. CDR1 is MNHEY and CDR2 is SVGAGI in the germline V gene. The CDR3 is made up of 13 amino acids. CDR3 bases: TGTGCCAGCAGGACACCCGGCCAAGAGACCCAGTACTTC. Translated: CASRTPGQETQYF.

The rearrangement joins TRBV2 to TRBJ2-3, with D maybe TRBD2 (5 bases). The germline V gene encodes CDR1 SNHLY and CDR2 FYNNEI. Trimming removed 4 bases from V and 0 bases from J, with 23 bases in between. The CDR3 is 19 residues long. The DNA for the CDR3 is TGTGCCAGCAGTGGCTTTTTGTTTCTTCGTAGCGAGAGCACAGATACGCAGTATTTT. Residues: CASSGFLFLRSESTDTQYF. Full variable domain (remainder filled in from reference TRBV2 and TRBJ2-3): EPEVTQTPSHQVTQMGQEVILRCVPISNHLYFYWYRQILGQKVEFLVSFYNNEISEKSEIFDDQFSVERPDGSNFTLKIRSTKLEDSAMYFCASSGFLFLRSESTDTQYFGPGTRLTVL.

This clone has just a few counts. The V gene is TRBV16, the J gene TRBJ1-5; D is ambiguous. Germline V gene sequence: CDR1 KGHSY, CDR2 FQNENV. This CDR3 has 15 amino acids. With 0 bases removed from V and 0 bases from J, the gap between germline ends came to 6 bases. The CDR3: CASSQSGISNQPQHF. In nucleotides, the CDR3 is TGTGCCAGCAGCCAATCGGGCATTAGCAATCAGCCCCAGCATTTT.

This chain links TRBV4-1 with TRBJ1-5, with TRBD1 identical over 11 bases. The CDR3 is 16 amino acids. Germline loops: CDR1 MGHRA, CDR2 YSYEKL. The ends lost 5 bases at V and 6 bases at J; junction bases unmatched: 9. The CDR3 sequence is CASSLSGQGVGQPQHF. The CDR3 bases are TGCGCCAGCAGCTTATCGGGACAGGGGGTGGGTCAGCCCCAGCATTTT.

The gene calls are TRBV21-1 and TRBJ1-1. TRBV21-1 is noted as a pseudogene. The CDR3 spans 16 residues. CDR3 residues: CASSKGWREEGTEAFF. The CDR3 DNA reads as TGTGCCAGCAGCAAGGGATGGAGGGAGGAGGGCACTGAAGCTTTCTTT.

About this clone itself: This specimen includes other DNA sequences encoding the same CDR3. V is TRBV5-8 and J is TRBJ1-2; possibly TRBD1 for D (6 bases). Germline V gene lookup returns CDR1 SGHTS and CDR2 YDEGEE. CDR3 length: 12 amino acids. V was trimmed by 4 bases and J by 4 bases, leaving 8 bases between them. The CDR3 region has the DNA TGTGCCAGCAGCCCGACAGGCTATGGCTACACCTTC. Translating gives CASSPTGYGYTF.

In this sample, this clone turned up a few times. The chain uses TRBV19 and TRBJ2-2; the D gene is possibly TRBD2 (6 bases). Trimming removed 7 bases at V and 6 bases at J, with 12 bases between. Germline CDR1 reads LNHDA; CDR2 reads SQIVND (reference sequence). CDR3 length: 13 residues. CDR3 nucleotide sequence: TGTGCCAGTACATTCCGGGGGTCCGGGGAGCTGTTTTTT. Amino acid sequence: CASTFRGSGELFF.